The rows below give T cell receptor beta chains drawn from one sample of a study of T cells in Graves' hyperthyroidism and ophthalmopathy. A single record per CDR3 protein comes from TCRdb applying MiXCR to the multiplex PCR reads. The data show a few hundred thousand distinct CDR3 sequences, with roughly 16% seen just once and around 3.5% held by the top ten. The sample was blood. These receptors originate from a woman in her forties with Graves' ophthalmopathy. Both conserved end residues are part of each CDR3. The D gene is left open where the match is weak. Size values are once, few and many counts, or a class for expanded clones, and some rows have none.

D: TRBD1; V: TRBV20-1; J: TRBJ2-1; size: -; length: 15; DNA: TGCAGTGCTACCCCCGGACAGGGAAAGTGGGGTGAGCAGTTCTTC; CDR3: CSATPGQGKWGEQFF
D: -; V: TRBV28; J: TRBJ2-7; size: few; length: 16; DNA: TGTGCCAGCAGTTTAGTGGGACGGGGGGCGCGGTACGAGCAGTACTTC; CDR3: CASSLVGRGARYEQYF
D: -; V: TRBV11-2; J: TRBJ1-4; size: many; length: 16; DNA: TGTGCCAGCAGCTCCCTGAGGTGGGGCAATAATGAAAAACTGTTTTTT; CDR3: CASSSLRWGNNEKLFF
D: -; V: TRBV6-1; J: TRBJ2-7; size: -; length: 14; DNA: TGTGCCAGCAGGCCGGAGACATGGAGCGACGAGCAGTACTTC; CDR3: CASRPETWSDEQYF
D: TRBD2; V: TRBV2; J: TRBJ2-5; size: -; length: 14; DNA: TGTGCCAGCAGTGAGGCTAGCGGGCAAGAGACCCAGTACTTC; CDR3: CASSEASGQETQYF
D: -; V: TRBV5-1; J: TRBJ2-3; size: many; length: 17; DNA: TGCGCCAGCAGCTTGGAAGGTAGCGCACTAAGCACAGATACGCAGTATTTT; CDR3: CASSLEGSALSTDTQYF
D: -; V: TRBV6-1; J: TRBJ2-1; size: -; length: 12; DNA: TGTGCCAGCAGTTTCCGGGACAATGAGCAGTTCTTC; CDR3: CASSFRDNEQFF
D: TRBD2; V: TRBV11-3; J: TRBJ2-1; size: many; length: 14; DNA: TGTGCCAGCTCCGGGACTAGCGAGAACAATGAGCAGTTCTTC; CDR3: CASSGTSENNEQFF
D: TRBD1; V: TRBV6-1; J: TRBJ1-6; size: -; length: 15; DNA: TGTGCCAGCAGTGCCCTGGGACAGGGGGCATCACCCCTCCACTTT; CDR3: CASSALGQGASPLHF
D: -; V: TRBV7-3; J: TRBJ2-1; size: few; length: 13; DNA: TGTGCCAGCAGCCCCGAGCCGTACAATGAGCAGTTCTTC; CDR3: CASSPEPYNEQFF
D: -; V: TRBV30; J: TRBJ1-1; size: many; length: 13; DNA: TGTGCCTGGAGGAGGGGCCTGGGCACTGAAGCTTTCTTT; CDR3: CAWRRGLGTEAFF
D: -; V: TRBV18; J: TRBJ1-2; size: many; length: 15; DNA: TGTGCCAGCTCTCCTGGACACGACCGTAACTATGGCTACACCTTC; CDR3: CASSPGHDRNYGYTF
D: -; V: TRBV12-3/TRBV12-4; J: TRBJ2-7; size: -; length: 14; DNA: TGTGCCAGCAGTTTCCGGACGGTAACCTACGAGCAGTACTTC; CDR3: CASSFRTVTYEQYF
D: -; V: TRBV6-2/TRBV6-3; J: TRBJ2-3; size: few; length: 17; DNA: TGTGCCAGCAGCGCAAGGCCCGCCTACCCAAGCACAGATACGCAGTATTTT; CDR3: CASSARPAYPSTDTQYF
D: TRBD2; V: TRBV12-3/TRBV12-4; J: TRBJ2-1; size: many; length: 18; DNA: TGTGCCAGCAGTTTAACCCTAGCGGGAGGGGCGCTTTACAATGAGCAGTTCTTC; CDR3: CASSLTLAGGALYNEQFF
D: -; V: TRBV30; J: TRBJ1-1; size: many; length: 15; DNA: TGTGCCTGGAGTATCTCCATGGACAGAAATGTTGAAGCTTTCTTT; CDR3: CAWSISMDRNVEAFF
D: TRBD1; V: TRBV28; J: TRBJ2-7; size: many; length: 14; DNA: TGTGCCAGCAGCTCAACCGGGACAGCTTACGAGCAGTACTTC; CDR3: CASSSTGTAYEQYF
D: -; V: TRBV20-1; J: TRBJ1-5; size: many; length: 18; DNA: TGCAGTGCTACTATTCATGGGGGGGTGACAAATAGCAATCAGCCCCAGCATTTT; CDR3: CSATIHGGVTNSNQPQHF
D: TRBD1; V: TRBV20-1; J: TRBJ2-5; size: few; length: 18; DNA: TGCAGTGCTCCGCCGGGACAGGGGATGAGAAGGGCTCAAGAGACCCAGTACTTC; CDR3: CSAPPGQGMRRAQETQYF
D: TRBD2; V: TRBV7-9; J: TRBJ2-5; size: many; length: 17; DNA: TGTGCCAGCAGCTCCGCTACTAGCGGAGCGTACCAAGAGACCCAGTACTTC; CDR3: CASSSATSGAYQETQYF
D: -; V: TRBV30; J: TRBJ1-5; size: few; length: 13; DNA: TGTGCCTGGAGTGATATCGGCAATCGGCCCCAGCATTTT; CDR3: CAWSDIGNRPQHF
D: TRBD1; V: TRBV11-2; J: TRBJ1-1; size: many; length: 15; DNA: TGTGCCAGCAGCTCAGGACAGGACGCGAACACTGAAGCTTTCTTT; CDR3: CASSSGQDANTEAFF
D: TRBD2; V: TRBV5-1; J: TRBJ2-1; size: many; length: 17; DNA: TGCGCCAGCAGCTTGGCCGGGACTAGCGGGTACTACAATGAGCAGTTCTTC; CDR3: CASSLAGTSGYYNEQFF
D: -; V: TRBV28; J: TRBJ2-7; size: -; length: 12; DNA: TGTGCCAGCAGCTCGGGGCGGTGCGAGCAGTACTTC; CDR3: CASSSGRCEQYF
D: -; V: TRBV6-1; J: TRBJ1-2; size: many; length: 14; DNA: TGTGCCAGCAGTGAAAACAGGCTTGACTATGGCTACACCTTC; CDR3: CASSENRLDYGYTF
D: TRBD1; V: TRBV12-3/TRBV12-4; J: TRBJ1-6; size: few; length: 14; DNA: TGTGCCAGCACTTTGACAGGGAGCAATTCACCCCTCCACTTT; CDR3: CASTLTGSNSPLHF
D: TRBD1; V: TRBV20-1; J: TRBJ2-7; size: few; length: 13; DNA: TGCAGTGCTCCGACAGGGGGGAACTACGAGCAGTACTTC; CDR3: CSAPTGGNYEQYF
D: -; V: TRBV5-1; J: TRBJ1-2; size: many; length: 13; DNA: TGCGCCAGCACCTTATCGGACAGCTATGGCTACACCTTC; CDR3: CASTLSDSYGYTF
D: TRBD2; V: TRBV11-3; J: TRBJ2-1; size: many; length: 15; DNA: TGTGCCAGCAGCTTAGATATAGCGGGGGCGGGGGGGCAGTTCTTC; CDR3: CASSLDIAGAGGQFF
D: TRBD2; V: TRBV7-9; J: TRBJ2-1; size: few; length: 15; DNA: TGTGCCAGCAGCTTAGCGACTAGCGGGATAAATGAGCAGTTCTTC; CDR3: CASSLATSGINEQFF
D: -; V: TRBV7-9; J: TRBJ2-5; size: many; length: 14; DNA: TGTGCCAGCAGCGAGGGTTCTTACGACGAGACCCAGTACTTC; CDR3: CASSEGSYDETQYF